The 17 T cell receptor beta chains below were found in one sample sequenced in a study of blood T cell repertoires in COVID-19. TCRdb's copy holds only in-frame clones and misses some; the assay was immunoSEQ multiplex PCR. The sample carries approximately 72,000 clones, 75% to 85% recorded once. Sequenced input: peripheral blood. The receptors stem from a man in his fifties or sixties with acute or convalescent COVID-19.

The V call is TRBV30, the J call TRBJ2-5, with 7 bases matching TRBD1. The trim removed 1 base at V and 3 bases at J, leaving 2 bases unmatched. The germline V gene encodes CDR1 GTSNPN and CDR2 SVGIG (reference sequence). This CDR3 contains 13 residues. For the CDR3, the DNA is TGTGCCTGGAGTGCGACAGGGAAAGAGACCCAGTACTTC. Amino acids: CAWSATGKETQYF. Complete variable domain (other parts from reference TRBV30 and TRBJ2-5): SQTIHQWPATLVQPVGSPLSLECTVEGTSNPNLYWYRQAAGRGLQLLFYSVGIGQISSEVPQNLSASRPQDRQFILSSKKLLLSDSGFYLCAWSATGKETQYFGPGTRLLVL.

The genes are TRBV9 and TRBJ2-1; the match to TRBD1 covers 10 bases. The CDR3 has 16 amino acids. Germline V gene sequence: CDR1 SGDLS, CDR2 YYNGEE. V lost 2 bases and J lost 4; bases outside the gene matches: 6. The CDR3 DNA sequence: TGTGCCAGCAGCGTGACGGACAGGGGGTGGTACAATGAGCAGTTCTTC. Translation gives CASSVTDRGWYNEQFF.

This chain joins TRBV5-5 and TRBJ2-7; D is unresolved. V shed 0 bases and J shed 2 bases, with 9 bases lying between them. Germline-derived CDR1 and CDR2 are SGHKS and YYEKEE (reference sequence). This CDR3 comprises 14 residues. In DNA form, the CDR3 reads TGTGCCAGCAGCTTGGCCTCCGAGGCCTACGAGCAGTACTTC. Protein product: CASSLASEAYEQYF. Based on the CDR3 plus reference TRBV5-5 and TRBJ2-7, the full variable domain is DAGVTQSPTHLIKTRGQQVTLRCSPISGHKSVSWYQQVLGQGPQFIFQYYEKEERGRGNFPDRFSARQFPNYSSELNVNALLLGDSALYLCASSLASEAYEQYFGPGTRLTVT.

The chain couples TRBV15 to TRBJ2-1; 7 bases line up with TRBD2. CDR3 size: 15 residues. Trimming at V came to 0 bases and at J to 5 bases, leaving 4 bases not matched to a gene. Germline assignment: CDR1 LNHNV and CDR2 YYDKDF (reference sequence). CDR3 region: CATSRDRDYNNEQFF. The CDR3 DNA reads as TGTGCCACCAGCAGAGATCGGGACTATAACAATGAGCAGTTCTTC.

This chain links TRBV28 with TRBJ1-2; D remains unclear. The germline V gene encodes CDR1 MDHEN and CDR2 SYDVKM. The CDR3 is made up of 16 amino acids. V was trimmed by 3 bases and J by 0 bases, leaving 14 bases between them. CDR3 DNA sequence: TGTGCCAGCAGTTTGGTTCAGCTGGAGTCTAACTATGGCTACACCTTC. Protein sequence: CASSLVQLESNYGYTF.

This clone was detected only a few times. V gene TRBV27 combines with J gene TRBJ1-6; tentative D call: TRBD1 (6 bases). V was trimmed by 8 bases and J by 6 bases, leaving 17 bases between them. Germline V gives CDR1 MNHEY, CDR2 SMNVEV (reference sequence). This CDR3 is 15 amino acids long. In DNA form, the CDR3 reads TGTGCCAGCCTCCCGGGGGGCGACGCTAATTCACCCCTCCACTTT. Encoded protein: CASLPGGDANSPLHF.

The chain recombines TRBV5-1 with TRBJ1-1; 8 bases are shared with TRBD1. Germline assignment: CDR1 SGHRS and CDR2 YFSETQ. The CDR3 loop spans 16 amino acids. The ends lost 0 bases at V and 0 bases at J; junction bases unmatched: 4. CDR3 loop: CASSLDRGRMNTEAFF. CDR3 nucleotide sequence: TGCGCCAGCAGCTTGGACAGGGGGAGGATGAACACTGAAGCTTTCTTT.

The J gene is TRBJ2-2, the V gene TRBV25-1; 9 bases map to TRBD1. Germline V gene data show CDR1 as MGHDK and CDR2 as SYGVNS. The CDR3 totals 15 residues. After removal of 6 bases from V and 7 bases from J, the junction contained 9 bases not matched to a gene. The CDR3 bases are TGTGCCAGCAGCACAACAGGGGGCAGGGGCGGGGAGCTGTTTTTT. This gives the protein CASSTTGGRGGELFF.

The chain joins TRBV11-2 to TRBJ2-7; 9 nucleotides align to TRBD1. In germline, CDR1 is SGHAT, CDR2 FQNNGV. This CDR3 is 14 amino acids long. V was clipped by 7 bases and J by 0 bases; unmatched bases: 4. Written as DNA, the CDR3 is TGTGCCAGCACCGGGACAGGGAGCTCCTACGAGCAGTACGTC. Residues: CASTGTGSSYEQYV.

This rearrangement joins TRBV5-4 to TRBJ2-5, with D hard to call. The V end lost 1 base, the J end lost 5 bases, and 9 bases lay between the germline ends. Germline CDR1 is SGHNT and CDR2 is YYREEE (reference sequence). The CDR3 has 13 residues. The CDR3 nucleotides are TGTGCCAGCAGCTTGCCCTCGGTGGAGACCCAGTACTTC. This gives the protein CASSLPSVETQYF.

The V call is TRBV28, the J call TRBJ2-7; tentative D call: TRBD1 (5 bases). The CDR3 length is 15 residues. Germline loops: CDR1 MDHEN, CDR2 SYDVKM. V was pared by 2 bases and J by 5 bases, with 16 bases between. The CDR3 region has the DNA TGTGCCAGCAGTTTAACCCAGGGTATAGGCAACGAGCAGTACTTC. Protein product: CASSLTQGIGNEQYF.

CDR3 loop: CASSYSLGPSGNTIYF. The DNA of the CDR3 is TGTGCCAGCAGTTACTCGCTGGGGCCCTCTGGAAACACCATATATTTT. The chain has TRBV6-2 or TRBV6-3 and TRBJ1-3; D might be TRBD1 (5 bases). The germline CDR1 and CDR2 sequences are MNHEY and SVGEGT. V was shortened by 0 bases and J by 0 bases, with 9 bases between the two germline ends. This CDR3 comprises 16 residues.

The chain employs TRBV27 and TRBJ2-7; 9 nucleotides align to TRBD1. With V trimmed by 0 bases and J by 6 bases, 3 bases remained unmatched. Germline values: CDR1 MNHEY, CDR2 SMNVEV (reference sequence). The CDR3 covers 14 residues. The CDR3 loop is CASSLSRGQGEQYF. The CDR3 nucleotides are TGTGCCAGCAGTTTATCGAGGGGACAGGGCGAGCAGTACTTC.

The chain employs TRBV9 and TRBJ2-3; TRBD2 agrees at 12 bases. This CDR3 is built from 17 residues. Trimming cost V 3 bases and J 1 base; bases outside gene matches: 6. Germline values: CDR1 SGDLS, CDR2 YYNGEE. CDR3 amino acids: CASSARLAGDGTDTQYF. The CDR3 coding sequence is TGTGCCAGCAGCGCCCGACTAGCGGGGGATGGCACAGATACGCAGTATTTT.

V and J are TRBV25-1 and TRBJ2-4; 7 bases fit TRBD1. Unmatched junction bases numbered 9, after V lost 3 bases and J lost 13 bases. Germline V gives CDR1 MGHDK, CDR2 SYGVNS. There are 13 residues in the CDR3. The CDR3 DNA follows: TGTGCCAGCAGTGAGGCCCTTACAGGGGACCAGTACTTC. It codes for CASSEALTGDQYF.

The sample holds one count of this clone. The gene calls are TRBV6-5 and TRBJ1-1, with 9 bases aligning to TRBD1. There are 14 residues in the CDR3. Germline CDR1 reads MNHEY; CDR2 reads SVGAGI. V lost 6 bases to trimming and J lost 6 bases; unmatched junction nucleotides: 8. The CDR3 region is CASRAGTGYAEAFF. CDR3 nucleotides: TGTGCCAGCAGAGCCGGGACAGGGTATGCTGAAGCTTTCTTT.

This clone was seen just once. The V and J genes are TRBV2 and TRBJ2-7, with TRBD2 matching over 8 bases. The CDR3 has 16 residues. Germline assignment: CDR1 SNHLY and CDR2 FYNNEI. With 2 bases clipped from V and 0 bases from J, the junction kept 6 bases outside the gene matches. This chain's CDR3 is CASSEFGAGDSYEQYF. The CDR3 coding sequence is TGTGCCAGCAGTGAATTTGGAGCGGGGGACTCCTACGAGCAGTACTTC.